This record covers a single T cell receptor (beta chain). Its antigen remains undetermined. Base qualities are not provided; no much larger clone lies one nucleotide away. Trimming takes 7 bases from V and 3 bases from J, and the germline ends sit 15 bases apart. The germline V gene gives CDR1 as SGHTA and CDR2 as FQGNSA. Taken from cysteine to phenylalanine, the CDR3 has 15 residues. Of all the DNA, just the CDR3 is kept, 45 bases in frame from base 1. TCRbeta CDR3 regions were amplified from genomic DNA using the immunoSEQ Assay, a bias-controlled multiplex PCR. The study's own analysis went as follows. The number of nucleated cells in each sample was estimated from the amplification of reference gene primers within the assay. To quantify the absolute abundance of each unique TCRbeta CDR3 rearrangement, sequence reads were collapsed and filtered. For each sample, productive Simpson clonality was calculated by taking the square root of Simpson's diversity index across productive rearrangements. Here the immuneACCESS table is served through TCRdb, limited to in-frame sequences with V and J called. Missing clones are a known gap in these copies; in checked studies unresolved V genes cover under half, and the rest lacks a known reason. V and J calls and clone size come straight from that table; D and trimming were deduced from the DNA. A total of around 250,000 clones appear in this sample, 85% of them only once. The ten most abundant clones make up 4.5% to 5.5% of the sample.

The data are from a study of blood T cell repertoires in COVID-19 (dated by TCRdb to 2019 to 2021). For the study in its entirety: The collaborator samples originated in the United States, Italy and Spain and spanned the acute and convalescent phases of COVID-19. Samples came from the ongoing ImmuneRACE study (first 160 participants) plus 1,254 subjects from 6 global collaborators. The prospective study material was composed of cDNA or gDNA derived from T cells, B-cell-depleted T cells, or PBMCs. A de-identified subject ID, COVID-19 status, age in years and sex were almost always included in the sample metadata. The repertoires were released in a freely available public database meant as a resource for research on the immune response to SARS-CoV-2. Deeply sampled blood TCRbeta repertoires from subjects exposed to, actively infected with, or recovered from COVID-19 were included in the dataset. HLA class I and class II types, where available, came from metadata supplied by the sample provider rather than from assay-based typing. The paper's findings and limits, for the study overall: How much clinical and demographic metadata was included differed by source and by participant, and the metadata was provided uncurated.

Whole blood was collected in K2EDTA tubes by collaborating institutions according to the institutions' own protocols. Collaborator samples were shipped for TCRbeta analysis as frozen whole blood, isolated PBMCs, or DNA extracted from either sample type. This sequence uses TRBV7-2 and TRBJ2-2, and TRBD2 may be the D gene, going by 6 matching bases. The sequence derives from a man in his fifties or sixties with active or convalescent COVID-19. The sequenced sample was peripheral blood. The DNA is TGTGCCAGCACCCGCTGGGGGGTCCACACCGGGGAGCTGTTTTTT. This encodes CASTRWGVHTGELFF.